Shown below are 16 T cell receptor beta chains from a single sample sequenced in a study of blood T cell repertoires in COVID-19. Sequencing used immunoSEQ multiplex PCR; TCRdb keeps in-frame clones, though not all of them. The table has fewer than 200,000 clones, 79% seen once. Sequenced input: peripheral blood. The origin of the receptors is a woman aged 60-75 years with COVID-19, enrolled during active disease.

CDR3 residues: CAWSLLSRLVADRGVNEAFF. The CDR3 DNA sequence: TGTGCCTGGAGTTTGTTATCCCGCCTGGTAGCGGACAGGGGGGTTAATGAAGCTTTCTTT. The V and J genes are TRBV30 and TRBJ1-1; 10 nucleotides agree with TRBD1. With V trimmed by 2 bases and J by 7 bases, 25 bases remained unmatched. There are 20 residues in the CDR3. Germline-derived CDR1 and CDR2 are GTSNPN and SVGIG (reference sequence).

The chain uses TRBV5-4 and TRBJ1-1; TRBD1 aligns across 7 bases. V was clipped by 3 bases and J by 4 bases; unmatched bases: 3. This CDR3 contains 13 residues. CDR1 SGHNT and CDR2 YYREEE come from the germline V gene (reference sequence). CDR3 DNA sequence: TGTGCCAGCAGCTCAAACAGGGGCACTGAAGCTTTCTTT. The encoded protein is CASSSNRGTEAFF.

There are a few counts of this clone. The genes are TRBV10-3 and TRBJ2-1; 7 positions agree with TRBD2. Germline V gene sequence: CDR1 ENHRY, CDR2 SYGVKD. CDR3 length: 15 residues. With V trimmed by 11 bases and J by 6 bases, 16 bases remained unmatched. The CDR3 bases are TGTGCCCACCGGTCGGGGGGACCCGCCGGCAATGAGCAGTTCTTC. It codes for CAHRSGGPAGNEQFF.

The chain couples TRBV21-1 to TRBJ1-4. TRBV21-1 is annotated as a pseudogene. The CDR3 has 16 amino acids. CDR3 DNA: TGTGCCAGCAGCAAAGGGTCGCGGGGTAGGGATGAAAAACTGTTTTTT. Its translation is CASSKGSRGRDEKLFF.

This chain connects TRBV7-2 to TRBJ2-1; D gene uncertain. The CDR3 length is 12 residues. Germline-derived CDR1 and CDR2 are SGHTA and FQGNSA. V was clipped by 5 bases and J by 3 bases, with 5 bases between them. In nucleotides, the CDR3 is TGTGCCAGCAGCCCAGGCTACAATGAGCAGTTCTTC. Translating it yields CASSPGYNEQFF.

This rearrangement joins TRBV7-9 to TRBJ2-1; D may be TRBD1 (7 bases). The CDR3 is 17 amino acids. V lost 5 bases, J lost 4 bases, and 21 bases lay in between. In germline, CDR1 is SEHNR, CDR2 FQNEAQ (reference sequence). CDR3 sequence: CASSPTRGTVFYNEQFF. The DNA of the CDR3 is TGTGCCAGCAGCCCGACTCGGGGGACAGTGTTTTACAATGAGCAGTTCTTC.

The V gene is TRBV28, the J gene TRBJ2-1, with D hard to call. V lost 3 bases and J 7 bases, leaving 10 bases between the germline ends. This CDR3 comprises 13 residues. Per the germline V gene, CDR1 is MDHEN and CDR2 is SYDVKM. The CDR3 region has the DNA TGTGCCAGCAGTTTGGTAGACGGGAATGAGCAGTTCTTC. Its translation is CASSLVDGNEQFF.

The chain joins TRBV28 to TRBJ1-3; D is ambiguous. The CDR3 is made up of 14 amino acids. Germline V CDR1 and CDR2: MDHEN, SYDVKM. V was shortened by 2 bases and J by 4 bases, with 9 bases between the two germline ends. CDR3 bases: TGTGCCAGCAGTTTAATGGGCAGGGGAAACACCATATATTTT. Translated: CASSLMGRGNTIYF.

V usage is TRBV5-4 and J usage is TRBJ2-3; 9 bases are a match to TRBD2. The V segment lost 4 bases and the J segment 3 bases; nucleotides outside the gene matches: 9. The CDR3 extends over 16 amino acids. Germline V gene lookup returns CDR1 SGHNT and CDR2 YYREEE (reference sequence). The CDR3 DNA reads as TGTGCCAGCAGCCAAGGGGGCGGGGGGGCAACAGATACGCAGTATTTT. Its protein is CASSQGGGGATDTQYF.

The V and J genes are TRBV7-3 and TRBJ2-2; D is ambiguous. This CDR3 is built from 14 residues. Germline CDR1 SGHTA, CDR2 FQGTGA. V was clipped by 5 bases and J by 5 bases, with 12 bases between them. CDR3 sequence reads: CASSINGATGELFF. DNA for the CDR3: TGTGCCAGCAGCATTAACGGAGCTACCGGGGAGCTGTTTTTT. Variable domain in full (rest from reference TRBV7-3 and TRBJ2-2): GAGVSQTPSNKVTEKGKYVELRCDPISGHTALYWYRQSLGQGPEFLIYFQGTGAADDSGLPNDRFFAVRPEGSVSTLKIQRTERGDSAVYLCASSINGATGELFFGEGSRLTVL.

V usage is TRBV6-5 and J usage is TRBJ1-1; the D gene is possibly TRBD1 (5 bases). Trimming removed 8 bases from V and 5 bases from J, with 15 bases in between. Germline loops: CDR1 MNHEY, CDR2 SVGAGI. This CDR3 has 13 amino acids. The CDR3 DNA reads TGTGCCAGCTCCACACGGGGGATAACTGAAGCTTTCTTT. Translating it yields CASSTRGITEAFF.

This chain joins TRBV27 and TRBJ2-5; D is unclear. Germline lookup yields CDR1 MNHEY and CDR2 SMNVEV (reference sequence). The V end lost 5 bases, the J end lost 0 bases, and 13 bases lay between the germline ends. This CDR3 comprises 15 residues. The CDR3 spells CASSPRIVNQETQYF. CDR3 DNA: TGTGCCAGCAGTCCGCGTATAGTGAACCAAGAGACCCAGTACTTC.

The chain uses TRBV6-5 and TRBJ2-2, with 7 bases aligning to TRBD1. Germline values: CDR1 MNHEY, CDR2 SVGAGI. J gave up 1 base and V 6 bases, and 5 bases lay outside the gene matches. This CDR3 spans 15 amino acids. CDR3 protein: CASSAGQVNTGELFF. The CDR3 region has the DNA TGTGCCAGCAGCGCTGGACAGGTGAACACCGGGGAGCTGTTTTTT.

The V gene is TRBV28, the J gene TRBJ2-7, with D tentatively TRBD1 (7 bases). Trimming took 8 bases from V and 3 from J, leaving 14 bases between them. The length of the CDR3 is 13 residues. CDR1 and CDR2 (germline): MDHEN, SYDVKM. CDR3 DNA: TGTGCCAGCTCCCAGGGGGGCCTCTACGAGCAGTACGTC. Translating gives CASSQGGLYEQYV.

V gene TRBV4-3 combines with J gene TRBJ2-1; possible D gene TRBD2, 6 bases. CDR1 LGHNA and CDR2 YSLEER come from the germline V gene. This CDR3 is built from 12 residues. The ends were cut back, 4 bases at V and 8 bases at J, with 9 bases in the middle. The CDR3 spells CASSPGGHEQFF. CDR3 sequence (DNA): TGCGCCAGCAGCCCCGGAGGGCATGAGCAGTTCTTC.

The gene calls are TRBV5-6 and TRBJ2-3, with 7 positions matching TRBD2. Germline loops: CDR1 SGHDT, CDR2 YYEEEE. CDR3 length equals 17 residues. The V gene end was trimmed by 0 bases and the J gene end by 6 bases; junction bases not matched to a gene: 13. CDR3 DNA sequence: TGTGCCAGCAGCTTGGCTCTGCGGGGGAGCCCCTGGGATACGCAGTATTTT. The encoded protein is CASSLALRGSPWDTQYF.